This T cell receptor beta chain was observed in a study of cytomegalovirus exposure and HLA in healthy donors. The CDR3 totals 15 residues. The germline V gene has CDR1 SSHAT and CDR2 FNYEAQ (reference sequence). The study ran its PCR with 60 Vbeta and 13 Jbeta primers. The assay was immunoSEQ multiplex PCR, and TCRdb's table has in-frame clones only and misses some. The sample includes about 130,000 clones, approximately 84% of them seen just once. In regard to this clone: One end of the junction fails to match germline, which may point to a read error.

The chain employs TRBV7-7 and TRBJ2-1, with D tentatively TRBD2 (5 bases). The receptor was isolated from a boy aged 2-9 years in good health and CMV-seronegative. Input material: PBMCs. CDR3 in amino acids: CASSLGADPYNEQFF. The CDR3 coding sequence is TGTGCTAGCAGCTTAGGAGCGGACCCCTACAATGAGCAGTTCTTC.